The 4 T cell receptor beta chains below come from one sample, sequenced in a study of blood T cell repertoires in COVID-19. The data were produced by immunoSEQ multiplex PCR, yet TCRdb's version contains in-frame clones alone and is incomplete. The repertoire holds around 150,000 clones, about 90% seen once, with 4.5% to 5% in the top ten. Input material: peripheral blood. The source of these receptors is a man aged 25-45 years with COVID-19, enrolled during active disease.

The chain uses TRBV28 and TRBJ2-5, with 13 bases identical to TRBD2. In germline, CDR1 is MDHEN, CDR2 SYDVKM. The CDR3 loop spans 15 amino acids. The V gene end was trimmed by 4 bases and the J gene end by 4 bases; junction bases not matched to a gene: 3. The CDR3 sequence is CASSYRLAGGETQYF. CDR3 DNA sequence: TGTGCCAGCAGTTACCGACTAGCGGGAGGAGAGACCCAGTACTTC.

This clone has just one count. CDR3 protein: CASSTGDTEAFF. The CDR3 DNA is TGTGCCAGTAGTACCGGGGACACTGAAGCTTTCTTT. This rearrangement joins TRBV19 to TRBJ1-1; no definite D call. Germline V gene sequence: CDR1 LNHDA, CDR2 SQIVND (reference sequence). This CDR3 has 12 residues. V lost 4 bases to trimming and J lost 3 bases, with 6 bases between them.

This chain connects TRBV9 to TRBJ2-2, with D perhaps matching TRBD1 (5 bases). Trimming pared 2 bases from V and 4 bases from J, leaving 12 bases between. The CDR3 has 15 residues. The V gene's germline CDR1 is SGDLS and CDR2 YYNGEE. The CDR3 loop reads CASSVPGIFTGELFF. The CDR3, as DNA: TGTGCCAGCAGCGTCCCAGGGATTTTCACCGGGGAGCTGTTTTTT.

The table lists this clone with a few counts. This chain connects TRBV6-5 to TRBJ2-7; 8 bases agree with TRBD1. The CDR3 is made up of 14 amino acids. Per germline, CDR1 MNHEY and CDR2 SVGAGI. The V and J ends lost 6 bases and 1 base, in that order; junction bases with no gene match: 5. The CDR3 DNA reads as TGTGCCAGCAGACGCGGACAGGGTTCCTACGAGCAGTACTTC. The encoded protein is CASRRGQGSYEQYF.